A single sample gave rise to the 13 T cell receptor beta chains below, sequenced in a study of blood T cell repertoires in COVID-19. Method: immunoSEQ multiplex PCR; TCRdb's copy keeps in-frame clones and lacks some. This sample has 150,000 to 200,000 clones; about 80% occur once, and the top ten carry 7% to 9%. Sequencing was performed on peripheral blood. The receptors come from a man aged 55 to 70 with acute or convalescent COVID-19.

The CDR3 DNA is TGTGCCAGCAGCTGGGATGGTGTGGGGAGGACAGATACGCAGTATTTT. Amino acid sequence: CASSWDGVGRTDTQYF. The J gene is TRBJ2-3, the V gene TRBV5-4; the D gene is possibly TRBD2 (6 bases). Trimming left V 3 bases short and J 3 bases short, with 17 bases between. This CDR3 has 16 amino acids. The germline CDR1 and CDR2 sequences are SGHNT and YYREEE (reference sequence).

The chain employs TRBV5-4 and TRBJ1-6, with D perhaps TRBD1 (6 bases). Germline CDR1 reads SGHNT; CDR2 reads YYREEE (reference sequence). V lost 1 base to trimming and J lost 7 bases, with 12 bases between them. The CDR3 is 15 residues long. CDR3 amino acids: CASSLRQGSNSPLHF. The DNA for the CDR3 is TGTGCCAGCAGCTTGAGGCAGGGGAGCAATTCACCCCTCCACTTT.

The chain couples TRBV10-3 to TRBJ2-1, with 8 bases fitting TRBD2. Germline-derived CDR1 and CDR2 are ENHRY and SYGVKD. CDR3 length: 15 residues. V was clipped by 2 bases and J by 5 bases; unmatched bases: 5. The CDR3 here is CAISEHRGGNNEQFF. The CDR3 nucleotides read TGTGCCATCAGTGAGCACCGCGGGGGGAACAATGAGCAGTTCTTC.

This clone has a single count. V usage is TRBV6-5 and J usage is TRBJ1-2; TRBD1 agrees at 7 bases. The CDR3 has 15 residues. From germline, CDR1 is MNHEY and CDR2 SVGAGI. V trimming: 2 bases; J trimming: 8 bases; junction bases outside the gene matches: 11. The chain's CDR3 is CASSYRRGGDGGYTF. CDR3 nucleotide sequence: TGTGCCAGCAGTTACAGACGAGGGGGCGATGGCGGCTACACCTTC.

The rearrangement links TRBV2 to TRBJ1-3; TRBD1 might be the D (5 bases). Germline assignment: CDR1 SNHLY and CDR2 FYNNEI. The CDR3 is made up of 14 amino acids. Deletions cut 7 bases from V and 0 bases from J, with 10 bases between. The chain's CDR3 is CASIAGLSGNTIYF. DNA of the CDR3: TGTGCCAGCATAGCGGGACTCTCTGGAAACACCATATATTTT.

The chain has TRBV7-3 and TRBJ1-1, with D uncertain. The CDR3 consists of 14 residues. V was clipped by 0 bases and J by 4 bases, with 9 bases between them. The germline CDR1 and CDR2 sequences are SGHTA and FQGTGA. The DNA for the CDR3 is TGTGCCAGCAGCTTAACGGGAGTTGGCACTGAAGCTTTCTTT. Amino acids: CASSLTGVGTEAFF.

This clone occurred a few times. The CDR3 nucleotides are TGTGCCAGCAGCGTAGATGGAGGGGACGAGCAGTACTTC. This encodes CASSVDGGDEQYF. The chain recombines TRBV9 with TRBJ2-7, with D possibly being TRBD2 (6 bases). The germline V and J ends were trimmed by 0 bases and 5 bases, with 9 bases remaining between them. CDR3 length: 13 residues. CDR1 SGDLS and CDR2 YYNGEE come from the germline V gene.

The CDR3 here is CASSSNPSGVNTGELFF. The CDR3 region has the DNA TGTGCCAGCAGTTCAAACCCCTCGGGGGTCAACACCGGGGAGCTGTTTTTT. The chain couples TRBV27 to TRBJ2-2, with a weak D call TRBD2 (6 bases). The V gene lost 4 bases and the J gene lost 2 bases, with 17 bases spanning the gap. Germline V gives CDR1 MNHEY, CDR2 SMNVEV (reference sequence). The CDR3 spans 17 residues.

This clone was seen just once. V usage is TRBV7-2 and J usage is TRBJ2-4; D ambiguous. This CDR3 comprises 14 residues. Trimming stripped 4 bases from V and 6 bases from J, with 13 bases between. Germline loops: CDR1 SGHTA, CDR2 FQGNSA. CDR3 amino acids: CASSSPTRGNIQYF. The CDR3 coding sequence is TGTGCCAGCAGCTCCCCAACCCGAGGAAACATTCAGTACTTC.

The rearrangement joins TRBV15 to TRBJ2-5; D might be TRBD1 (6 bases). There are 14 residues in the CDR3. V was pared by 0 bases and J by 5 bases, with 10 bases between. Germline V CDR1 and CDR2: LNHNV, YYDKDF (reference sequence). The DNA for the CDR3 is TGTGCCACCAGCAGAGATCGTGGGGGCGAGACCCAGTACTTC. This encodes CATSRDRGGETQYF.

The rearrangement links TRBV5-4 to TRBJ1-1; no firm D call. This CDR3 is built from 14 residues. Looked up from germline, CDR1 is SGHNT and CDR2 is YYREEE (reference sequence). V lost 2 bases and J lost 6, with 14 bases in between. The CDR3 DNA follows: TGTGCCAGCAGCTTAGAGTGGCGGCAACCTGAAGCTTTCTTT. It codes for CASSLEWRQPEAFF.

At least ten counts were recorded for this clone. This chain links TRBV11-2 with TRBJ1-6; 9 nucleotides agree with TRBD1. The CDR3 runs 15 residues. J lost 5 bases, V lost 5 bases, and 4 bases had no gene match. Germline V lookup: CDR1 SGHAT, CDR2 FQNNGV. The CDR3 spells CASSIGQGNNSPLHF. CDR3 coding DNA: TGTGCCAGCAGCATAGGACAGGGGAATAATTCACCCCTCCACTTT.

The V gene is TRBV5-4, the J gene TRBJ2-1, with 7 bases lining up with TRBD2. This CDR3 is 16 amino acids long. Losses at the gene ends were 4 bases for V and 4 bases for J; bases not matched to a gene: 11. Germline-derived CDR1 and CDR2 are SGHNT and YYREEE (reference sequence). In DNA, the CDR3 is TGTGCCAGCAGCCCACAAGCGGGACGGTCATACAATGAGCAGTTCTTC. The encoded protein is CASSPQAGRSYNEQFF. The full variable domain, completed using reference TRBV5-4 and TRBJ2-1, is ETGVTQSPTHLIKTRGQQVTLRCSSQSGHNTVSWYQQALGQGPQFIFQYYREEENGRGNFPPRFSGLQFPNYSSELNVNALELDDSALYLCASSPQAGRSYNEQFFGPGTRLTVL.